Following are 27 T cell receptor beta chains from one sample sequenced in a study of Tregs in tolerant kidney transplant recipients. Recipients received nonmyeloablative bone marrow transplants from related graft donors, with transient mixed chimerism. TCRdb's table, derived via immunoSEQ multiplex PCR, lists solely in-frame clones and lacks some. The sample lists around 50,000 clones, approximately 90% seen once, with less than 20% in the top ten. Specimen: CD8+ T cells from blood (PBMCs), collected 12 months after the transplant. Every receptor here comes from a human patient who received a combined kidney and bone marrow transplant. The graft donor may have given rise to some T cells.

This sequence joins TRBV6-5 and TRBJ2-1; TRBD2 matches 7 bases. Trimming cost V 0 bases and J 4 bases; bases outside gene matches: 3. Looked up from germline, CDR1 is MNHEY and CDR2 is SVGAGI. CDR3 length equals 15 residues. CDR3 in amino acids: CASSYSGGGYNEQFF. CDR3 DNA sequence: TGTGCCAGCAGTTACTCTGGGGGGGGTTACAATGAGCAGTTCTTC.

The chain has TRBV28 and TRBJ2-6, with 7 bases that match TRBD2. Germline V CDR1 and CDR2: MDHEN, SYDVKM. CDR3 length equals 16 residues. The V and J ends lost 5 bases and 4 bases, in that order; junction bases with no gene match: 8. DNA of the CDR3: TGTGCCAGCAGTGGATTGCGGGGGATCGGGGCCAACGTCCTGACTTTC. It encodes CASSGLRGIGANVLTF.

The chain carries TRBV6-4 and TRBJ2-1; 11 positions match TRBD2. Germline V gene lookup returns CDR1 MRHNA and CDR2 SNTAGT. The CDR3 consists of 15 residues. V gave up 0 bases and J gave up 6 bases; unmatched junction bases: 1. The CDR3 sequence is CASSDSSGGANEQFF. CDR3 coding DNA: TGTGCCAGCAGTGACTCTAGCGGGGGGGCCAATGAGCAGTTCTTC.

The DNA for the CDR3 is TGTGCCAGCAGCGTAGCTCTGGGTTTGGAGAGGTTCTTC. Residues: CASSVALGLERFF. J is TRBJ2-1 and V is TRBV9; D unclear. V was pared by 0 bases and J by 15 bases, with 16 bases between. Germline V gives CDR1 SGDLS, CDR2 YYNGEE. This CDR3 region has 13 residues.

The chain carries TRBV5-6 and TRBJ2-7; 8 nucleotides match TRBD2. This CDR3 spans 16 amino acids. Germline values: CDR1 SGHDT, CDR2 YYEEEE. J lost 4 bases, V lost 0 bases, and 9 bases had no gene match. CDR3: CASSLEAGVGFYEQYF. The CDR3 DNA reads TGTGCCAGCAGCTTGGAAGCGGGAGTAGGGTTTTACGAGCAGTACTTC.

This clone was observed once. The gene calls are TRBV27 and TRBJ2-1, with 7 bases fitting TRBD2. The trim removed 8 bases at V and 4 bases at J, leaving 5 bases unmatched. This CDR3 has 13 residues. Germline CDR1 MNHEY, CDR2 SMNVEV (reference sequence). The CDR3 nucleotides read TGTGCCAGCGGACTAGACGATTACAATGAGCAGTTCTTC. As protein: CASGLDDYNEQFF.

Of note for this clone: Other DNA sequences in this specimen translate into the identical CDR3. The V and J genes are TRBV6-5 and TRBJ2-7, with 9 bases identical to TRBD1. With 2 bases clipped from V and 1 base from J, the junction kept 3 bases outside the gene matches. The CDR3 sequence is 15 residues long. The germline gives CDR1 MNHEY, CDR2 SVGAGI. CDR3 DNA sequence: TGTGCCAGCAGTTACAGGGGGACAGGGTCCTACGAGCAGTACTTC. Protein: CASSYRGTGSYEQYF.

This chain uses TRBV27 with TRBJ2-5; a weak D match, TRBD1 (5 bases). This CDR3 has 15 residues. V lost 3 bases and J 3 bases, leaving 14 bases between the germline ends. Germline loops: CDR1 MNHEY, CDR2 SMNVEV (reference sequence). The CDR3 bases are TGTGCCAGCAGTTTGCCTTGTGGACACAAAGAGACCCAGTACTTC. Residues: CASSLPCGHKETQYF.

This clone was counted between two and nine times. CDR3 in amino acids: CASSHPLAGGQFF. The CDR3 coding sequence is TGCGCCAGCAGCCACCCTCTAGCGGGAGGGCAGTTCTTC. The rearrangement uses TRBV4-3 and TRBJ2-1; TRBD2 agrees at 11 bases. The V and J ends lost 3 bases and 12 bases, in that order; junction bases with no gene match: 4. The CDR3 contains 13 residues. Germline CDR1 LGHNA, CDR2 YSLEER.

This chain joins TRBV4-3 and TRBJ2-5, with D possibly matching TRBD2 (6 bases). CDR1 and CDR2 (germline): LGHNA, YSLEER. CDR3 length: 15 amino acids. Trimming left V 1 base short and J 4 bases short, with 13 bases between. The CDR3 loop is CASSQALASAETQYF. As DNA, the CDR3 is TGCGCCAGCAGCCAAGCTCTAGCGTCGGCAGAGACCCAGTACTTC.

The chain links TRBV6-5 to TRBJ2-1; D possibly corresponds to TRBD2 (5 bases). From germline, CDR1 is MNHEY and CDR2 SVGAGI. V shed 0 bases and J shed 3 bases, with 9 bases lying between them. The CDR3 spans 15 residues. The CDR3 protein is CASSYSGGNYNEQFF. As DNA, the CDR3 is TGTGCCAGCAGTTACTCTGGAGGAAACTACAATGAGCAGTTCTTC.

There are a few counts of this clone. This chain links TRBV30 with TRBJ1-5; no clear D. The CDR3 totals 14 residues. V lost 1 base to trimming and J lost 2 bases, with 9 bases between them. Germline CDR1 is GTSNPN and CDR2 is SVGIG (reference sequence). CDR3 nucleotide sequence: TGTGCCTGGAGTGCCCCGGGAGGCAATCAGCCCCAGCATTTT. Protein product: CAWSAPGGNQPQHF. The whole variable domain, remainder taken from reference TRBV30 and TRBJ1-5, is SQTIHQWPATLVQPVGSPLSLECTVEGTSNPNLYWYRQAAGRGLQLLFYSVGIGQISSEVPQNLSASRPQDRQFILSSKKLLLSDSGFYLCAWSAPGGNQPQHFGDGTRLSIL.

In this sample, this clone turned up once. This sequence joins TRBV14 and TRBJ1-1, with D uncertain. From germline, CDR1 is SGHDN and CDR2 FVKESK. This CDR3 has 13 residues. Between the trimmed V and J ends, which lost 1 base and 4 bases, there was a span of 7 bases. In DNA, the CDR3 is TGTGCCAGCAGCCAAGTCAGGCGCACTGAAGCTTTCTTT. The encoded protein is CASSQVRRTEAFF.

V and J are TRBV5-1 and TRBJ2-3, with TRBD2 as a possible D gene (5 bases). V shed 3 bases and J shed 0 bases, with 17 bases lying between them. From germline, CDR1 is SGHRS and CDR2 YFSETQ. The CDR3 covers 17 residues. Here the CDR3 DNA reads TGCGCCAGCAGCTGGAAGGACTGGCATCCTAGCACAGATACGCAGTATTTT. Translated: CASSWKDWHPSTDTQYF.

This chain links TRBV5-6 with TRBJ2-7, with unresolved D. Germline V gene sequence: CDR1 SGHDT, CDR2 YYEEEE. V was shortened by 5 bases and J by 0 bases, with 12 bases between the two germline ends. This CDR3 has 14 amino acids. The CDR3 here is CASRHVSSSYEQYF. CDR3 sequence (DNA): TGTGCCAGCAGGCACGTTTCGAGCTCCTACGAGCAGTACTTC.

The chain has TRBV9 and TRBJ2-1; 16 nucleotides line up with TRBD2. Germline V gene data show CDR1 as SGDLS and CDR2 as YYNGEE. J gave up 1 base and V 7 bases, and 14 bases lay outside the gene matches. The CDR3 is 20 residues long. CDR3 sequence reads: CASGRLGLAGGPRSYNEQFF. In DNA form, the CDR3 reads TGTGCCAGCGGACGGCTGGGACTAGCGGGGGGGCCCCGGTCCTACAATGAGCAGTTCTTC.

The chain is built from TRBV4-3 and TRBJ1-1; D is undetermined. CDR3 length equals 15 residues. CDR1 is LGHNA, CDR2 YSLEER, per germline. Trimming removed 0 bases at V and 0 bases at J, with 8 bases between. CDR3 amino acids: CASSQDRNLNTEAFF. In DNA, the CDR3 is TGCGCCAGCAGCCAAGACAGAAACCTGAACACTGAAGCTTTCTTT.

The rearrangement links TRBV13 to TRBJ2-7; 8 bases fit TRBD2. The length of the CDR3 is 15 residues. Germline V gene data show CDR1 as PRHDT and CDR2 as FYEKMQ (reference sequence). The V segment lost 5 bases and the J segment 2 bases; nucleotides outside the gene matches: 8. CDR3 sequence (DNA): TGTGCCAGCAGCCAGACCCGGGGGGGCCCCTACGAGCAGTACTTC. This translates into CASSQTRGGPYEQYF.

The gene calls are TRBV27 and TRBJ2-3, with 12 nucleotides matching TRBD2. CDR1 is MNHEY and CDR2 is SMNVEV in the germline V gene (reference sequence). The V segment lost 4 bases and the J segment 5 bases; nucleotides outside the gene matches: 7. There are 16 residues in the CDR3. The CDR3 spells CASSSASGGALDTQYF. DNA for the CDR3: TGTGCCAGCAGTTCGGCTAGCGGGGGGGCCTTAGATACGCAGTATTTT.

This clone was detected a few times. V gene TRBV7-9 combines with J gene TRBJ2-5; D is possibly TRBD2 (7 bases). The CDR3 is 12 residues long. The germline gives CDR1 SEHNR, CDR2 FQNEAQ (reference sequence). Trimming removed 8 bases from V and 3 bases from J, with 10 bases in between. The CDR3, as DNA: TGTGCCAGCGGCGGGGGCGAAGAGACCCAGTACTTC. This codes for CASGGGEETQYF.

This clone occurred once. V and J are TRBV7-9 and TRBJ2-5; 8 bases line up with TRBD1. There are 13 residues in the CDR3. With 6 bases clipped from V and 5 bases from J, the junction kept 5 bases outside the gene matches. CDR1 is SEHNR and CDR2 is FQNEAQ in the germline V gene (reference sequence). In DNA form, the CDR3 reads TGTGCCAGCAGTCGGACAGGGCAGGAGACCCAGTACTTC. It yields the protein CASSRTGQETQYF. Together with reference TRBV7-9 and TRBJ2-5, the CDR3 gives the full variable domain: DTGVSQNPRHKITKRGQNVTFRCDPISEHNRLYWYRQTLGQGPEFLTYFQNEAQLEKSRLLSDRFSAERPKGSFSTLEIQRTEQGDSAMYLCASSRTGQETQYFGPGTRLLVL.

The chain joins TRBV7-9 to TRBJ2-2, with 7 positions matching TRBD2. V was pared by 7 bases and J by 0 bases, with 11 bases of the junction left unmatched. CDR3 size: 17 residues. Germline V gene data show CDR1 as SEHNR and CDR2 as FQNEAQ (reference sequence). The DNA of the CDR3 is TGTGCCAGCAACTGGATAGTAAGCGGGGCGAACACCGGGGAGCTGTTTTTT. Translating it yields CASNWIVSGANTGELFF.

V is TRBV5-1 and J is TRBJ2-5; D may be TRBD1 (6 bases). The CDR3 loop spans 14 amino acids. Germline V gene lookup returns CDR1 SGHRS and CDR2 YFSETQ. V lost 0 bases and J lost 1, with 7 bases in between. CDR3 sequence: CASSLEDSQETQYF. Written as DNA, the CDR3 is TGCGCCAGCAGCTTGGAGGACAGCCAAGAGACCCAGTACTTC.

This clone has a handful of counts. V is TRBV19 and J is TRBJ1-1; 8 bases are shared with TRBD1. After removal of 7 bases from V and 5 bases from J, the junction contained 6 bases not matched to a gene. CDR1 and CDR2 (germline): LNHDA, SQIVND (reference sequence). The CDR3 runs to 13 residues. The CDR3 bases are TGTGCCAGTAATCCCAGGGGGCGTACTGAAGCTTTCTTT. The encoded protein is CASNPRGRTEAFF.

The chain uses TRBV15 and TRBJ2-4; D is possibly TRBD1 (6 bases). CDR3 size: 14 residues. Trimming shortened V by 5 bases and J by 7 bases, and 15 bases separated the two germline ends. Germline V gene sequence: CDR1 LNHNV, CDR2 YYDKDF (reference sequence). This CDR3 is CATSEVTGRNIQYF. The CDR3 DNA sequence: TGTGCCACCAGCGAGGTAACAGGGCGGAACATTCAGTACTTC.

This chain links TRBV19 with TRBJ2-7; 15 bases are shared with TRBD2. Germline V CDR1 and CDR2: LNHDA, SQIVND (reference sequence). The CDR3 contains 17 residues. J was trimmed by 6 bases and V by 3 bases; bases with no gene match: 9. The CDR3: CASSMWTSGRAMAEQYF. In nucleotides, the CDR3 is TGTGCCAGTAGTATGTGGACTAGCGGGAGGGCCATGGCCGAGCAGTACTTC.

The gene calls are TRBV5-8 and TRBJ2-3; 11 nucleotides agree with TRBD2. The CDR3 has 16 amino acids. V dropped 0 bases and J dropped 0; count of bases not matched to a gene: 0. The germline CDR1 and CDR2 sequences are SGHTS and YDEGEE. The CDR3 DNA is TGTGCCAGCAGCTTGGGGACTAGCGGGAGCACAGATACGCAGTATTTT. This sequence encodes CASSLGTSGSTDTQYF.